The clone carrying this TCR beta chain was picked up a small number of times. Antigen: not known. The data stem from a study of T-cell memory formation after mild COVID-19. Study-wide background: Each donor largely had its own TCR clusters.

Whole-study findings and limits: Mainly in CM and EM were contracting CD4+ clones; CD8+ were in EMRA. While clones contracting from day 15 to 85 were balanced between CD4 and CD8, later expanders leaned CD4+.

The CDR3 sequence is 15 residues long. Trimming took 4 bases from V and 1 from J; bases not matched to a gene: 4. Germline V gives CDR1 ENHRY, CDR2 SYGVKD. TCRdb analysed the 5' RACE reads with MiXCR anew, one entry per CDR3 protein. The table has over 150,000 distinct CDR3 sequences, under 15% seen once; the top ten hold 3.3%. The receptor's source is a young man who had mild COVID-19 (a few samples of this study predate the infection). Cell type and time point are not known. Sequencing input: PBMCs or a T cell subset sorted from them (not recorded which). The J gene is TRBJ2-3, the V gene TRBV10-3; 8 nucleotides align to TRBD2. The CDR3 loop reads CAISGQAGGTDTQYF. The CDR3 DNA follows: TGTGCCATCAGTGGACAAGCGGGGGGCACAGATACGCAGTATTTT.